This TCR beta chain emerged from a study of CD8 T cells in Susac syndrome (dated by TCRdb to between 2019 and 2020). Concerning the study at large: Among the Susac syndrome patients who were sequenced, clinically active disease was present in over 5 and clinical remission was observed in roughly eight. At blood withdrawal, Susac syndrome patients were either therapy-naive, taking corticosteroids (in some cases with IVIg as well), or taking IVIg alone. Whether CD8+ T cell activation and differentiation in Susac syndrome was antigen driven was tested using repertoire sequencing.

Via the germline V gene (reference sequence), CDR1 is LGHDT and CDR2 YNNKEL. The germline V and J ends show losses of 3 bases and 3 bases respectively, and no gene match explains 8 bases of the junction. Measured from the cysteine to the phenylalanine, the CDR3 is 15 residues long. The kept DNA is CDR3 alone, 45 bases in frame from the first base. RNA was extracted using the RNeasy kit, and roughly 0.5 to 1 ug of the RNA was reverse transcribed with random hexamers. The immunoSEQ multiplex PCR assay, covering 54 Vbeta and 13 Jbeta segments, was used to amplify TCR beta CDR3 regions. PCR amplification bias was corrected using a synthetic template baseline for primer optimization and computational correction. As for the original processing: Reads were annotated to V, D and J genes per IMGT and analyzed with immunoSEQ Analyzer, keeping only productive sequences. Clonality was calculated as one minus the Shannon entropy normalized by log2 of the number of productive unique sequences. Public and private clones were assessed among the 100 most prevalent clones of each patient and control. Susac-specific clones were defined as absent from healthy and MS cohorts, 1052 published viral clones and other ImmuneACCESS disease sequences. TCRdb reprocessed the public reads (quality trimming at Q25 with fastp, clone calling with MiXCR) and kept in-frame beta chains. Identical CDR3 proteins give one entry, which carries the most common genes and DNA. The V and J calls, along with clone size, are taken from TCRdb and not from the paper's own processing. This sample is represented by roughly 150,000 distinct CDR3 sequences; about 95% of them were singletons. Clones ranked in the top ten supply 0.16% of the sample.

Results the study describes overall, beyond this receptor: The CD4+ T cell repertoire of patients with Susac syndrome showed no detectable clonal expansion. The TCR sequencing and HLA analysis was acknowledged to have included a relatively small number of individuals.

Peripheral blood CD8+ and CD4+ T cells from healthy donors, Susac syndrome patients and multiple sclerosis patients were profiled using high-throughput TCR beta sequencing. The Susac syndrome patients fulfilled recently defined diagnostic criteria for either definite or probable disease. Bulk CD8+ and CD4+ T cells were purified by magnetic negative isolation, while CD8+ TEMRA cells were enriched using FACS. Blood was collected in EDTA tubes and processed within 24 hours, with PBMCs isolated through density gradient centrifugation. PBMCs intended for TCR sequencing were frozen in liquid nitrogen and were later thawed in a 37 degrees C water bath. A purity of at least 90% was achieved for sorted or isolated CD4+, CD8+ and CD8+ TEMRA cells. Of note for this clonotype: Its target antigen remains unknown. Per-base quality was not reported, and no clone a single base away is much larger than it.

The rearrangement joined TRBV3-1 to TRBJ2-7, with 7 bases in between that match TRBD1. This receptor was obtained from a human donor with Susac syndrome. The sample was CD4+ T cells from PBMCs. The DNA is TGTGCCAGCAGCCATGGGACAGCAGGCCTCTACGAGCAGTACTTC. Its amino acids are CASSHGTAGLYEQYF.